This is a list of T cell receptor beta chains from one sample in a study of blood T cell repertoires in COVID-19. TCRdb's copy holds only in-frame clones and misses some; the assay was immunoSEQ multiplex PCR. This repertoire shows tens of thousands of clones, over 75% found once; its top ten account for around 7.3%. The sample was peripheral blood. These receptors were taken from a man aged 35-49 years with COVID-19, enrolled during active disease. Each CDR3 is given with its conserved first and last residue. The order of the fields is V gene, J gene, clone size, D gene, CDR3 DNA, CDR3 protein. A D gene is named only where the DNA matches it firmly. Size is omitted from some rows. Given values are once, few, many or a class for expanded clones.

v_gene: TRBV2
j_gene: TRBJ1-3
abundance: -
d_gene: -
CDR3nt: TGTGCCAGCAAGGCGGGGGCTGCTGGAAACACCATATATTTT
CDR3aa: CASKAGAAGNTIYF

v_gene: TRBV29-1
j_gene: TRBJ1-2
abundance: few
d_gene: -
CDR3nt: TGCAGCGCCGGGGAGGGGCGTTCGGATGGCTACACCTTC
CDR3aa: CSAGEGRSDGYTF

v_gene: TRBV7-2
j_gene: TRBJ2-7
abundance: -
d_gene: -
CDR3nt: TGTGCCAGCAGCTTAGGAGGGCAGCGCGAGCAGTACTTC
CDR3aa: CASSLGGQREQYF

v_gene: TRBV5-1
j_gene: TRBJ1-2
abundance: -
d_gene: -
CDR3nt: TGCGCCAGCAGCCTCGGTCAGGGGCCTAACTATGGCTACACCTTC
CDR3aa: CASSLGQGPNYGYTF

v_gene: TRBV5-1
j_gene: TRBJ2-2
abundance: once
d_gene: TRBD2
CDR3nt: TGCGCCAGCACGGGGGGTAGTTACACCGGGGAGCTGTTTTTT
CDR3aa: CASTGGSYTGELFF

v_gene: TRBV12-3/TRBV12-4
j_gene: TRBJ1-2
abundance: -
d_gene: -
CDR3nt: TGTGCCAGCAGTTCAGGGGACTATGGCTACACCTTC
CDR3aa: CASSSGDYGYTF

v_gene: TRBV10-3
j_gene: TRBJ2-7
abundance: -
d_gene: -
CDR3nt: TGTGCCATCGGTGTGGCATACGAGCAGTACTTC
CDR3aa: CAIGVAYEQYF

v_gene: TRBV3-1/TRBV3-2
j_gene: TRBJ1-1
abundance: -
d_gene: TRBD1
CDR3nt: TGTGCCAGCAGCCAGGCTCTGACAGGGGTGAACACTGAAGCTTTCTTT
CDR3aa: CASSQALTGVNTEAFF

v_gene: TRBV20-1
j_gene: TRBJ1-5
abundance: -
d_gene: -
CDR3nt: TGCAGTGCTAGTCAAGGGGTGGGCAATCAGCCCCAGCATTTT
CDR3aa: CSASQGVGNQPQHF

v_gene: TRBV6-5
j_gene: TRBJ2-3
abundance: -
d_gene: TRBD1
CDR3nt: TGTGCCAGCAGTCGGACAGGGGAGGATACAGATACGCAGTATTTT
CDR3aa: CASSRTGEDTDTQYF

v_gene: TRBV30
j_gene: TRBJ2-7
abundance: -
d_gene: TRBD2
CDR3nt: TGTGCCTGGAGGAACTCGCTAGCGGGGACGTACGAGCAGTACTTC
CDR3aa: CAWRNSLAGTYEQYF